This TCR beta chain was captured in a study of long-term antiretroviral therapy in people with HIV. Overall study findings and caveats: The study collected no data on ART adherence, viral resistance or therapy changes.

Germline values: CDR1 SEHNR, CDR2 FQNEAQ (reference sequence). This CDR3 spans 14 amino acids. Deletions cut 4 bases from V and 2 bases from J, with 9 bases between. A word on this clone: The target antigen is unknown.

The assay, immunoSEQ v3.0, was run at survey level. Only in-frame clones appear in the TCRdb table, and some are missing; sequencing was by immunoSEQ multiplex PCR. The sample contains 30,000 to 40,000 clones, around 85% of which appear only once. The chain employs TRBV7-9 and TRBJ1-5; D is undetermined. This receptor was obtained from a man between 18 and 29 years old with HIV. The material was unsorted PBMCs, obtained 1.5 years after starting antiretroviral therapy. DNA of the CDR3: TGTGCCAGCAGCTCCGGGCTGGGCAATCAGCCCCAGCATTTT. Its protein product is CASSSGLGNQPQHF.